This T cell receptor (beta chain) stems from a study of shared T cell receptors in the human thymus. The table came from immunoSEQ multiplex PCR; TCRdb's copy has only in-frame clones and leaves some out. This table has hundreds of thousands of clones, 80% to 90% appearing once. The ends were cut back, 0 bases at V and 4 bases at J, with 15 bases in the middle. Germline V CDR1 and CDR2: SGHKS, YYEKEE (reference sequence). This CDR3 has 16 residues. In addition, the sample was reused for a study of human thymus T cells.

The chain recombines TRBV5-5 with TRBJ2-3; the D gene is possibly TRBD2 (5 bases). This sequence was found in a boy under three years old with a congenital heart defect. Material: thymocytes. The CDR3 sequence is CASSLGGGGPADTQYF. The CDR3 coding sequence is TGTGCCAGCAGCTTGGGGGGTGGCGGGCCCGCAGATACGCAGTATTTT. The full variable domain, completed using reference TRBV5-5 and TRBJ2-3, is DAGVTQSPTHLIKTRGQQVTLRCSPISGHKSVSWYQQVLGQGPQFIFQYYEKEERGRGNFPDRFSARQFPNYSSELNVNALLLGDSALYLCASSLGGGGPADTQYFGPGTRLTVL.